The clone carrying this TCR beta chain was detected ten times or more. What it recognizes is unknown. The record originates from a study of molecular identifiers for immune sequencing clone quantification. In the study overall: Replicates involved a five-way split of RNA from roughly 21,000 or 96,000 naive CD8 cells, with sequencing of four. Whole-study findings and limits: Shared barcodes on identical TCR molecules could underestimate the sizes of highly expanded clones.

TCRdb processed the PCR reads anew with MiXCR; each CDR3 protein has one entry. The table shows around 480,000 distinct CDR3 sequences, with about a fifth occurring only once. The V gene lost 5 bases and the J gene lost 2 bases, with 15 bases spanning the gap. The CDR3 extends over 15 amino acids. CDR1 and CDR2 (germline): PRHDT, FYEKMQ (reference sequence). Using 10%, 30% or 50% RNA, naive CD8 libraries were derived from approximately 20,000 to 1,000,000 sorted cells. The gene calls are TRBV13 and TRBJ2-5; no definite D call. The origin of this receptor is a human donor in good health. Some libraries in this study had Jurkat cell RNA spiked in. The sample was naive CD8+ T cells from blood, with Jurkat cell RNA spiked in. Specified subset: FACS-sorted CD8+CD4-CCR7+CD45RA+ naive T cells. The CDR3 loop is CASSPERTLQETQYF. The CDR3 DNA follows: TGTGCCAGCAGCCCAGAAAGGACCCTTCAAGAGACCCAGTACTTC.